This T cell receptor beta chain was found in a study of long-term antiretroviral therapy in people with HIV. This clone has only one observation. Its antigen is as yet unknown. immunoSEQ v3.0 was run at survey level. Generated by immunoSEQ multiplex PCR, the TCRdb table keeps only in-frame clones and is missing some. The sample lists 23,000 or so clones; around four fifths were seen once. This CDR3 comprises 16 residues. Per germline, CDR1 SGHRS and CDR2 YFSETQ. The V gene end was trimmed by 1 base and the J gene end by 0 bases; junction bases not matched to a gene: 4. Study observations and caveats: All time points showed a repertoire dominated by clones expanded before ART.

The TCR originated in a man aged 50-59 years with HIV. V is TRBV5-1 and J is TRBJ2-3, with TRBD2 matching over 8 bases. Sample: unsorted PBMCs, taken 0.4 years after starting antiretroviral therapy. The CDR3 DNA reads TGCGCCAGCAGCTTGTTAGCGGGGTCAAGCACAGATACGCAGTATTTT. Amino acid sequence: CASSLLAGSSTDTQYF.